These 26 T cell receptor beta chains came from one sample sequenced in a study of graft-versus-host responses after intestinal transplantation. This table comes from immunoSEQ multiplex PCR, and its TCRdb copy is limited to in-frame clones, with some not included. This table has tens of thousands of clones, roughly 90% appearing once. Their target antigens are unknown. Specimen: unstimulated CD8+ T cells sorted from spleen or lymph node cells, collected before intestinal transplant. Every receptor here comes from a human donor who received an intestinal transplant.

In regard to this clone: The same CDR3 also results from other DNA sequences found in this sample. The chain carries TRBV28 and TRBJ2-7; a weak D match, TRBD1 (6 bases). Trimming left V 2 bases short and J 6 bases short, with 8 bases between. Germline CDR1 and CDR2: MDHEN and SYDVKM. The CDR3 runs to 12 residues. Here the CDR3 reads CASSLGGREQYF. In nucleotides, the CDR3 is TGTGCCAGCAGTTTAGGGGGCCGCGAGCAGTACTTC.

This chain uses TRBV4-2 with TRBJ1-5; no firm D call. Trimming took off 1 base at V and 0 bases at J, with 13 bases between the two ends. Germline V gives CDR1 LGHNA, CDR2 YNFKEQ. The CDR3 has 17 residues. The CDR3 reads CASSQAPGGYSNQPQHF. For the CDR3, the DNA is TGTGCCAGCAGCCAAGCCCCAGGAGGATATAGCAATCAGCCCCAGCATTTT.

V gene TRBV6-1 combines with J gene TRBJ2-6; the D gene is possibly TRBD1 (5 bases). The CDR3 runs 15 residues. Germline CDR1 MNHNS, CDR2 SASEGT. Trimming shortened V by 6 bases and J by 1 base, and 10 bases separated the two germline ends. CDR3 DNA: TGTGCCAGCAGCATCCAGGGTTCTGGGGCCAACGTCCTGACTTTC. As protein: CASSIQGSGANVLTF.

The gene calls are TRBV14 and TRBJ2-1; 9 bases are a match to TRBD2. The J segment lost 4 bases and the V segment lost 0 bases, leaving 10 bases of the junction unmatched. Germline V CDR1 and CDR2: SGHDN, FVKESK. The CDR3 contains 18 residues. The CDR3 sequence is CASSQDGGRAGAYNEQFF. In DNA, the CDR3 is TGTGCCAGCAGCCAAGATGGCGGGAGGGCCGGGGCATACAATGAGCAGTTCTTC.

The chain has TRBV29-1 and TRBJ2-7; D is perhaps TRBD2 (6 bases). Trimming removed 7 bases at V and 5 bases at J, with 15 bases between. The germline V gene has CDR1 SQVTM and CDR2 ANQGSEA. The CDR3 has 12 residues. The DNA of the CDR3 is TGCAGCGCTAGCGTCCGGGGCCACGAGCAGTACTTC. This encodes CSASVRGHEQYF.

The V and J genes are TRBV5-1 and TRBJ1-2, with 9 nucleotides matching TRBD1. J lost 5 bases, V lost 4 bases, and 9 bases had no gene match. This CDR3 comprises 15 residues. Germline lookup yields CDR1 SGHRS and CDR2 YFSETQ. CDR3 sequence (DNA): TGCGCCAGCAGCATCCACAGGGGGCATTGGTATGGCTACACCTTC. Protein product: CASSIHRGHWYGYTF.

CDR3 protein: CASSEGRGLMNTEAFF. The CDR3 bases are TGTGCCAGCAGTGAAGGTAGGGGGCTGATGAACACTGAAGCTTTCTTT. This chain links TRBV6-1 with TRBJ1-1; 7 bases are shared with TRBD1. The CDR3 has 16 residues. Germline-derived CDR1 and CDR2 are MNHNS and SASEGT. With 1 base clipped from V and 0 bases from J, the junction kept 5 bases outside the gene matches.

In DNA, the CDR3 is TGTGCCAGTAGTATTGGGGAGTCTGGGGCCAACGTCCTGACTTTC. This sequence encodes CASSIGESGANVLTF. The J gene is TRBJ2-6, the V gene TRBV19; possible D gene TRBD2, 5 bases. V lost 3 bases, J lost 1 base, and 7 bases lay in between. Germline lookup yields CDR1 LNHDA and CDR2 SQIVND (reference sequence). The CDR3 has 15 amino acids.

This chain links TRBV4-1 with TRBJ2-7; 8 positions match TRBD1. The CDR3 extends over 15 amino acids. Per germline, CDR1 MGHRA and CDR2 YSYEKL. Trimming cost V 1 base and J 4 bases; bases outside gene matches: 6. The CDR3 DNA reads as TGCGCCAGCAGCCAAGGGCAGGGGGCCAGGTACGAGCAGTACTTC. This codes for CASSQGQGARYEQYF.

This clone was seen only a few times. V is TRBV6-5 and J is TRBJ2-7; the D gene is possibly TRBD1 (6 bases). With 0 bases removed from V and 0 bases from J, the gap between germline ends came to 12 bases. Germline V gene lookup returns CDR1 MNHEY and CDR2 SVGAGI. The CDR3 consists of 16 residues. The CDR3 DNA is TGTGCCAGCAGTTACTCGACCAGGGGCAGCTCCTACGAGCAGTACTTC. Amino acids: CASSYSTRGSSYEQYF.

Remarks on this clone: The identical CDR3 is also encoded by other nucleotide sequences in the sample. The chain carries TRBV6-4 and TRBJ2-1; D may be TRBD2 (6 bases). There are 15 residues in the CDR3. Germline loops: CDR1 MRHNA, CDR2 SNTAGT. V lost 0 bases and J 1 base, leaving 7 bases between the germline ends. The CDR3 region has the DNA TGTGCCAGCAGTGACTCTAGCGGATCCTACAATGAGCAGTTCTTC. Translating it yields CASSDSSGSYNEQFF.

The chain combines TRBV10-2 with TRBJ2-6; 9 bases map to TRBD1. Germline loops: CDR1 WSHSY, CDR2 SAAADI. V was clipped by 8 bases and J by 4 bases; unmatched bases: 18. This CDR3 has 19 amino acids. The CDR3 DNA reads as TGCGCCAGCGCCAATCCCTCGGGACAGGGTAAGGACGGGGCCAACGTCCTGACTTTC. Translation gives CASANPSGQGKDGANVLTF.

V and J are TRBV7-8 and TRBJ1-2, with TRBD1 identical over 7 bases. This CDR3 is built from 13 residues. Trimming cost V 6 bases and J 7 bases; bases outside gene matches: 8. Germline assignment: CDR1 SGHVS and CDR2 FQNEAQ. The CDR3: CASRPTGAAGYTF. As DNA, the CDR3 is TGTGCCAGCAGGCCCACAGGGGCTGCTGGCTACACCTTC.

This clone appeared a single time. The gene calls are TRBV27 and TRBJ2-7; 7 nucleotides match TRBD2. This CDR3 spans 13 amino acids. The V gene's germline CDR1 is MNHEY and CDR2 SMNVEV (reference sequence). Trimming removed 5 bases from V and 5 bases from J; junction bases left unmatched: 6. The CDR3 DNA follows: TGTGCCAGCAGTCCCCCCGGGGGGAACGAGCAGTACTTC. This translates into CASSPPGGNEQYF.

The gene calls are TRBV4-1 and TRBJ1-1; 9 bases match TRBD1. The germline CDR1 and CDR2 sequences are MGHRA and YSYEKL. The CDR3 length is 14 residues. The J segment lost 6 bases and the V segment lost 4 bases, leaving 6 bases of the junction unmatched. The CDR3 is CASSPGQGYPEAFF. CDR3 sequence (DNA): TGCGCCAGCAGCCCGGGACAGGGATACCCTGAAGCTTTCTTT.

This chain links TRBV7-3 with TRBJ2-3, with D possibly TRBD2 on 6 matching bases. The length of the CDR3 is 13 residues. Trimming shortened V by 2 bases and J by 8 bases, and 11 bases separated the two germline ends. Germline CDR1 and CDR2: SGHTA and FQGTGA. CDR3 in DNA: TGTGCCAGCAGCTTAGGGCGGGACTCTACGCAGTATTTT. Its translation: CASSLGRDSTQYF.

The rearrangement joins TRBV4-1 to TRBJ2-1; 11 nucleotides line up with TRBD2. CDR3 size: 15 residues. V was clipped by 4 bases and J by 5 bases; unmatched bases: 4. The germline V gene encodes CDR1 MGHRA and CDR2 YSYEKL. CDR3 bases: TGCGCCAGCAGCCCGGGACTAGCGGTCGACAATGAGCAGTTCTTC. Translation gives CASSPGLAVDNEQFF.

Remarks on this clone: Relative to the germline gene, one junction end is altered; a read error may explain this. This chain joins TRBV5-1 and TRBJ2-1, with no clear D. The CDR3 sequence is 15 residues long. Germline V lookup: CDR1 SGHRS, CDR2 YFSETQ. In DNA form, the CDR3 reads TGCGCCAGCAGCTTAGTCTACCTCTCCCACAATGAGCAGTTCTTC. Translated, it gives CASSLVYLSHNEQFF.

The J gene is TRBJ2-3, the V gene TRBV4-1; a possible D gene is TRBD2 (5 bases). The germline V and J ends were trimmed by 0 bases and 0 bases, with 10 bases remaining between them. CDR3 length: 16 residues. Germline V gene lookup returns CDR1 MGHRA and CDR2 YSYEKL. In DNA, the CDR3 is TGCGCCAGCAGCCAAGAATCAGAGCGGAGCACAGATACGCAGTATTTT. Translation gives CASSQESERSTDTQYF.

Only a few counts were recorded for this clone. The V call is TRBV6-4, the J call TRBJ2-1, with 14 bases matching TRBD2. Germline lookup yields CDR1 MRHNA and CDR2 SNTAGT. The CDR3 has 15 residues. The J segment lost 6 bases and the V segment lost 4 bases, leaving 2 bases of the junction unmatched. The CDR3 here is CASSAGTSGSNEQFF. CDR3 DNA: TGTGCCAGCAGTGCCGGGACTAGCGGGAGCAATGAGCAGTTCTTC.

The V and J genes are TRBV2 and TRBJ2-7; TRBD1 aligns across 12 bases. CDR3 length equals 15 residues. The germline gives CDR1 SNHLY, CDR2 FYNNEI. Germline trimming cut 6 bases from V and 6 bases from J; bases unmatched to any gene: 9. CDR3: CASRRLGQGAGEQYF. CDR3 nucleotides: TGTGCCAGCAGAAGACTGGGACAGGGGGCCGGCGAGCAGTACTTC.

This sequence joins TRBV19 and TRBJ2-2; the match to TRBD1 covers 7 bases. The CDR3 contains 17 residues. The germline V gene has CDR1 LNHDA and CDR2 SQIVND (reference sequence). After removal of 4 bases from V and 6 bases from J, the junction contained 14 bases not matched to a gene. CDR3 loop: CASSRGHRDRKSGELFF. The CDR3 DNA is TGTGCCAGTAGTAGAGGGCACCGGGACAGAAAGTCCGGGGAGCTGTTTTTT.

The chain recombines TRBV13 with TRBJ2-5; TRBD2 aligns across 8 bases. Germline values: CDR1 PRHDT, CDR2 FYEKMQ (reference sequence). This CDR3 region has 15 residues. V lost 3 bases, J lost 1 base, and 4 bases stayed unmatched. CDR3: CASSFRREGQETQYF. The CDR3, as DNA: TGTGCCAGCAGCTTTCGCCGGGAGGGCCAAGAGACCCAGTACTTC.

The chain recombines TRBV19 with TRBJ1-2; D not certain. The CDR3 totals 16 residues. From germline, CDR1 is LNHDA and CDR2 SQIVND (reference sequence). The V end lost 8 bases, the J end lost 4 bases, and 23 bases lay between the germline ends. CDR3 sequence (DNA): TGTGCCAGTGGCGATACCCACGCTGAGGCCTCCTATGGCTACACCTTC. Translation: CASGDTHAEASYGYTF.

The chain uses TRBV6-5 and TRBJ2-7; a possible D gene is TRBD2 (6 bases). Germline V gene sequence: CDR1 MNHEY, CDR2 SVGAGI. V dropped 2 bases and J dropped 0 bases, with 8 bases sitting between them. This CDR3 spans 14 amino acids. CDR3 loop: CASSYGGYSYEQYF. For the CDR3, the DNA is TGTGCCAGCAGTTACGGGGGGTACTCCTACGAGCAGTACTTC.

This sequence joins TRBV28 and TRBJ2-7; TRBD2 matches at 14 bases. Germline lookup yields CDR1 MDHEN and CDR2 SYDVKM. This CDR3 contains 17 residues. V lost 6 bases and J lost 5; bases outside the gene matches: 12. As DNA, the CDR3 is TGTGCCAGCAGCCCCGGGACTAGCGGGAGAAGAGGGGACGAGCAGTACTTC. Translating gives CASSPGTSGRRGDEQYF.